These 25 T cell receptor beta chains share one sample of origin, sequenced in a study of shared clonotypes between healthy human individuals. The data were produced by immunoSEQ multiplex PCR, yet TCRdb's version contains in-frame clones alone and is incomplete. The sample includes about 960,000 clones, 76% seen only once; the top ten take 1.5%. Material for sequencing was memory CD4+ T cells sorted from blood. Subset specified: CD45RA-negative fraction. The receptors derive from a man aged 18 to 30 in good health.

The J gene is TRBJ2-7, the V gene TRBV7-2; tentatively, D is TRBD1 (5 bases). Trimming shortened V by 0 bases and J by 6 bases, and 15 bases separated the two germline ends. The germline V gene encodes CDR1 SGHTA and CDR2 FQGNSA. This CDR3 region has 15 residues. CDR3 DNA sequence: TGTGCCAGCAGCTTAGCGCACAGGACCTCGGGCGAGCAGTACTTC. It codes for CASSLAHRTSGEQYF.

The chain couples TRBV19 to TRBJ2-5; D gene uncertain. The V gene's germline CDR1 is LNHDA and CDR2 SQIVND (reference sequence). This CDR3 spans 12 amino acids. Trimming took off 9 bases at V and 5 bases at J, with 13 bases between the two ends. The CDR3 protein is CASAKARETQYF. CDR3 bases: TGTGCCAGCGCAAAGGCACGGGAGACCCAGTACTTC. Supplemented by reference TRBV19 and TRBJ2-5, the full variable domain reads DGGITQSPKYLFRKEGQNVTLSCEQNLNHDAMYWYRQDPGQGLRLIYYSQIVNDFQKGDIAEGYSVSREKKESFPLTVTSAQKNPTAFYLCASAKARETQYFGPGTRLLVL.

With regard to this clone: Distinct nucleotide sequences in the sample also encode this CDR3. The CDR3 loop is CASSQGQGGEKLFF. The CDR3 DNA sequence: TGCGCCAGCAGCCAAGGGCAGGGTGGGGAAAAACTGTTTTTT. The chain links TRBV4-1 to TRBJ1-4, with D tentatively TRBD1 (5 bases). Germline CDR1 MGHRA, CDR2 YSYEKL. This CDR3 region has 14 residues. V gave up 1 base and J gave up 8 bases, with 11 bases separating them.

The chain carries TRBV9 and TRBJ1-1; 9 bases align to TRBD1. CDR1 and CDR2 (germline): SGDLS, YYNGEE. V trimming: 4 bases; J trimming: 1 base; junction bases outside the gene matches: 5. The CDR3 spans 15 residues. CDR3 in amino acids: CASSPQTGGNTEAFF. CDR3 coding DNA: TGTGCCAGCAGCCCCCAGACAGGGGGGAACACTGAAGCTTTCTTT.

The chain joins TRBV5-1 to TRBJ2-1, with 7 bases that match TRBD1. Looked up from germline, CDR1 is SGHRS and CDR2 is YFSETQ. J was trimmed by 4 bases and V by 1 base; bases with no gene match: 11. The CDR3 runs to 17 residues. This CDR3 reads CASSLTLPGQIYNEQFF. In nucleotides, the CDR3 is TGCGCCAGCAGCTTGACCCTCCCGGGACAGATATACAATGAGCAGTTCTTC.

The chain links TRBV19 to TRBJ2-1; D unresolved. Trimming took off 3 bases at V and 0 bases at J, with 6 bases between the two ends. The CDR3 extends over 14 amino acids. The germline V gene encodes CDR1 LNHDA and CDR2 SQIVND (reference sequence). The CDR3 DNA reads as TGTGCCAGTAGTATTGGCATCTCCTACAATGAGCAGTTCTTC. It encodes CASSIGISYNEQFF.

The chain uses TRBV10-1 and TRBJ2-3; perhaps TRBD1 as D (6 bases). The germline V and J ends were trimmed by 3 bases and 9 bases, with 10 bases remaining between them. CDR3 length: 12 residues. CDR1 and CDR2 from the germline V gene are WNHNN and SYGVQD (reference sequence). CDR3 in amino acids: CASSDAQGTQYF. The CDR3 nucleotides read TGCGCCAGCAGTGACGCCCAGGGGACGCAGTATTTT.

This clone was counted only a few times. The gene calls are TRBV5-1 and TRBJ2-3, with 7 bases lining up with TRBD1. This CDR3 comprises 14 residues. V trimming: 4 bases; J trimming: 3 bases; junction bases outside the gene matches: 5. CDR1 and CDR2 from the germline V gene are SGHRS and YFSETQ. The CDR3 loop is CASSPGQQTDTQYF. In DNA form, the CDR3 reads TGCGCCAGCAGCCCGGGACAGCAAACAGATACGCAGTATTTT. Full variable domain (remainder filled in from reference TRBV5-1 and TRBJ2-3): KAGVTQTPRYLIKTRGQQVTLSCSPISGHRSVSWYQQTPGQGLQFLFEYFSETQRNKGNFPGRFSGRQFSNSRSEMNVSTLELGDSALYLCASSPGQQTDTQYFGPGTRLTVL.

The CDR3 region has the DNA TGTGCCAGCAGTACAGGGGGCGGGATGGAGACCCAGTACTTC. Translating it yields CASSTGGGMETQYF. The J gene is TRBJ2-5, the V gene TRBV28; 9 nucleotides agree with TRBD1. Germline V gene lookup returns CDR1 MDHEN and CDR2 SYDVKM. This CDR3 region has 14 residues. V gave up 5 bases and J gave up 5 bases; unmatched junction bases: 6. Combining the CDR3 with reference TRBV28 and TRBJ2-5 gives the whole variable domain DVKVTQSSRYLVKRTGEKVFLECVQDMDHENMFWYRQDPGLGLRLIYFSYDVKMKEKGDIPEGYSVSREKKERFSLILESASTNQTSMYLCASSTGGGMETQYFGPGTRLLVL.

The J gene is TRBJ2-5, the V gene TRBV5-6; 7 nucleotides match TRBD1. CDR3 length equals 15 residues. J gave up 1 base and V 4 bases, and 7 bases lay outside the gene matches. Germline V CDR1 and CDR2: SGHDT, YYEEEE. CDR3 sequence: CASSRLGQTQETQYF. The CDR3 DNA sequence: TGTGCCAGCAGCCGTCTGGGACAGACCCAAGAGACCCAGTACTTC.

This chain uses TRBV7-9 with TRBJ2-5; D possibly corresponds to TRBD2 (5 bases). The CDR3 is 12 amino acids. Germline CDR1 reads SEHNR; CDR2 reads FQNEAQ (reference sequence). V dropped 4 bases and J dropped 3 bases, with 6 bases sitting between them. CDR3 bases: TGTGCCAGCAGCTACGGGGAAGAGACCCAGTACTTC. It codes for CASSYGEETQYF.

To note about this clone: This same CDR3 is encoded by further DNA sequences in the sample. The chain couples TRBV2 to TRBJ1-1; the D gene is possibly TRBD1 (6 bases). This CDR3 is built from 14 residues. Deletions cut 4 bases from V and 1 base from J, with 10 bases between. Germline V gives CDR1 SNHLY, CDR2 FYNNEI. The CDR3 DNA reads TGTGCCAGCAGTGTGGAGGGGGAGAACACTGAAGCTTTCTTT. This sequence encodes CASSVEGENTEAFF.

The rearrangement links TRBV6-1 to TRBJ1-4; D unclear. Germline-derived CDR1 and CDR2 are MNHNS and SASEGT. CDR3 length equals 14 residues. Trimming shortened V by 2 bases and J by 5 bases, and 9 bases separated the two germline ends. In nucleotides, the CDR3 is TGTGCCAGCAGTGAAATAGGGCAGAATGAAAAACTGTTTTTT. Residues: CASSEIGQNEKLFF.

The count of this clone is one. This chain links TRBV28 with TRBJ2-5, with unresolved D. The CDR3 contains 18 residues. The germline CDR1 and CDR2 sequences are MDHEN and SYDVKM. V lost 2 bases and J 1 base, leaving 20 bases between the germline ends. The DNA of the CDR3 is TGTGCCAGCAGTTTAACAAGTGTCGGCACAGACGTCCAAGAGACCCAGTACTTC. Translation gives CASSLTSVGTDVQETQYF.

This chain uses TRBV6-1 with TRBJ2-5, with 9 bases aligning to TRBD2. Germline CDR1 MNHNS, CDR2 SASEGT. J lost 4 bases, V lost 4 bases, and 10 bases had no gene match. The CDR3 spans 16 residues. CDR3 in DNA: TGTGCCAGCAGTGGAAATAGCGGGAGTGGAGTAGAGACCCAGTACTTC. Its translation: CASSGNSGSGVETQYF.

Turning to this clone: This sample includes further DNA sequences coding for the same CDR3. Here the CDR3 DNA reads TGTGCCAGCAACCTCGGGCTTCAAGAGACCCAGTACTTC. Its protein product is CASNLGLQETQYF. The rearrangement uses TRBV2 and TRBJ2-5; D remains unclear. CDR3 length: 13 amino acids. Trimming shortened V by 7 bases and J by 2 bases, and 11 bases separated the two germline ends. CDR1 is SNHLY, CDR2 FYNNEI, per germline.

This chain joins TRBV5-4 and TRBJ2-5, with a tentative D call TRBD2 (5 bases). Germline loops: CDR1 SGHNT, CDR2 YYREEE (reference sequence). The CDR3 totals 13 residues. The ends were cut back, 5 bases at V and 4 bases at J, with 12 bases in the middle. The CDR3 is CASRRTALETQYF. The CDR3 nucleotides are TGTGCCAGCAGACGGACTGCCCTAGAGACCCAGTACTTC.

The V and J genes are TRBV5-1 and TRBJ1-6; 7 positions match TRBD1. CDR1 is SGHRS, CDR2 YFSETQ, per germline. With V trimmed by 3 bases and J by 6 bases, 9 bases remained unmatched. CDR3 length: 16 residues. This CDR3 is CASSSTLGQANSPLHF. The CDR3 region has the DNA TGCGCCAGCAGCTCAACTCTCGGACAGGCTAATTCACCCCTCCACTTT.

A few counts support this clone. The rearrangement links TRBV7-9 to TRBJ1-1; D possibly corresponds to TRBD1 (5 bases). Germline V lookup: CDR1 SEHNR, CDR2 FQNEAQ (reference sequence). Trimming left V 1 base short and J 6 bases short, with 15 bases between. The CDR3 is made up of 15 amino acids. CDR3 amino acids: CASSLVSAGEAEAFF. CDR3 DNA sequence: TGTGCCAGCAGCTTAGTTTCGGCGGGGGAGGCTGAAGCTTTCTTT.

The chain uses TRBV11-2 and TRBJ1-2; no definite D call. With 2 bases removed from V and 0 bases from J, the gap between germline ends came to 4 bases. Germline V gene sequence: CDR1 SGHAT, CDR2 FQNNGV. CDR3 size: 13 residues. The CDR3 coding sequence is TGTGCCAGCAGCTTAAGAGCTAACTATGGCTACACCTTC. Translation: CASSLRANYGYTF.

This chain joins TRBV29-1 and TRBJ2-2, with D maybe TRBD2 (6 bases). The CDR3 length is 14 residues. Trimming pared 3 bases from V and 1 base from J, leaving 9 bases between. Germline V gene sequence: CDR1 SQVTM, CDR2 ANQGSEA. The CDR3: CSVDGSGNTGELFF. The CDR3 coding sequence is TGCAGCGTTGACGGTAGCGGGAACACCGGGGAGCTGTTTTTT.

V usage is TRBV6-5 and J usage is TRBJ2-7; D is uncertain. The CDR3 runs 14 residues. The V and J ends lost 8 bases and 2 bases respectively, with 16 bases between them. CDR1 is MNHEY, CDR2 SVGAGI, per germline. In DNA form, the CDR3 reads TGTGCCAGCTCCAAAACCAGGACCGCCTACGAGCAGTACTTC. It specifies CASSKTRTAYEQYF.

The chain employs TRBV9 and TRBJ1-1; D might be TRBD1 (5 bases). Trimming pared 6 bases from V and 2 bases from J, leaving 11 bases between. This CDR3 contains 13 residues. Germline CDR1 is SGDLS and CDR2 is YYNGEE. This chain's CDR3 is CASNPTGNTEAFF. Here the CDR3 DNA reads TGTGCCAGCAACCCTACAGGCAACACTGAAGCTTTCTTT.

This clone was seen many times. The gene calls are TRBV15 and TRBJ2-1; tentative D call: TRBD2 (5 bases). Trimming took 0 bases from V and 6 from J, leaving 15 bases between them. CDR1 is LNHNV and CDR2 is YYDKDF in the germline V gene (reference sequence). CDR3 length: 16 amino acids. The CDR3 spells CATSRDHPGVGNEQFF. The CDR3 DNA sequence: TGTGCCACCAGCAGAGATCATCCCGGGGTGGGCAATGAGCAGTTCTTC.

This chain connects TRBV19 to TRBJ2-3; 7 positions agree with TRBD2. CDR3 size: 15 residues. Germline CDR1 is LNHDA and CDR2 is SQIVND (reference sequence). The junction had 6 bases not matched to a gene; V was cut back by 4 bases and J by 2 bases. The CDR3 coding sequence is TGTGCCAGTAGTAGGGGTAGCGGGTCCACAGATACGCAGTATTTT. It specifies CASSRGSGSTDTQYF.